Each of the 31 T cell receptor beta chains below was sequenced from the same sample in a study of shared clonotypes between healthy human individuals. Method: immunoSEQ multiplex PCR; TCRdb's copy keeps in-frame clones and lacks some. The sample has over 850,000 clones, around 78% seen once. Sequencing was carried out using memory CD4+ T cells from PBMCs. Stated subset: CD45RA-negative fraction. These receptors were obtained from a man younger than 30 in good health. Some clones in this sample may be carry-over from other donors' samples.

CDR3 region: CASSSVWTGRRQSAFF. CDR3 in DNA: TGTGCCAGCAGTTCGGTCTGGACAGGTCGGAGGCAATCGGCTTTCTTT. The V gene is TRBV28, the J gene TRBJ1-1; 7 bases align to TRBD1. The CDR3 contains 16 residues. The germline CDR1 and CDR2 sequences are MDHEN and SYDVKM. After removal of 4 bases from V and 11 bases from J, the junction contained 19 bases not matched to a gene. Using reference TRBV28 and TRBJ1-1 for the parts outside the CDR3, the full variable domain is DVKVTQSSRYLVKRTGEKVFLECVQDMDHENMFWYRQDPGLGLRLIYFSYDVKMKEKGDIPEGYSVSREKKERFSLILESASTNQTSMYLCASSSVWTGRRQSAFFGQGTRLTVV.

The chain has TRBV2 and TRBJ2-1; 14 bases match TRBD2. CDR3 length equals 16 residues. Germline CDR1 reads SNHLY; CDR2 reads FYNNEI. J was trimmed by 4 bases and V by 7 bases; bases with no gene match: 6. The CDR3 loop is CASKGLAGALYNEQFF. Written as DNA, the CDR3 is TGTGCCAGCAAGGGACTAGCGGGAGCCCTTTACAATGAGCAGTTCTTC.

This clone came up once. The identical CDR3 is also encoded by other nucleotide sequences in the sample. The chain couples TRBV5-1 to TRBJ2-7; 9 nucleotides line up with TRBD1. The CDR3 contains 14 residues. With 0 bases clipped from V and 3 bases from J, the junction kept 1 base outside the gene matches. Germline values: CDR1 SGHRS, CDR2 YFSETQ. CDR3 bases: TGCGCCAGCAGCTTGGGGGGACAGGGCTACGAGCAGTACTTC. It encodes CASSLGGQGYEQYF.

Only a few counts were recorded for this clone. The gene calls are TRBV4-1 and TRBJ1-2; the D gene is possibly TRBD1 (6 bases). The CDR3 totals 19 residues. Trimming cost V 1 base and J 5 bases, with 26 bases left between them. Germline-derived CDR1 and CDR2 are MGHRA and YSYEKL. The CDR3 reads CASSQVYPDRTVIRYGYTF. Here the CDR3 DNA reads TGCGCCAGCAGCCAAGTTTACCCAGACAGGACCGTGATAAGGTATGGCTACACCTTC.

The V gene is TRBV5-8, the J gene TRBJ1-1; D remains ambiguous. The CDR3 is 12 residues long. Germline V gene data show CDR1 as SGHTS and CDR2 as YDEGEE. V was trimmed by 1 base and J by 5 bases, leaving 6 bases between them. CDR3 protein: CASSLYATEAFF. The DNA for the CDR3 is TGTGCCAGCAGCTTGTATGCGACTGAAGCTTTCTTT. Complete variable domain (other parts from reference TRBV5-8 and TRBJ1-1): EAGVTQSPTHLIKTRGQQATLRCSPISGHTSVYWYQQALGLGLQFLLWYDEGEERNRGNFPPRFSGRQFPNYSSELNVNALELEDSALYLCASSLYATEAFFGQGTRLTVV.

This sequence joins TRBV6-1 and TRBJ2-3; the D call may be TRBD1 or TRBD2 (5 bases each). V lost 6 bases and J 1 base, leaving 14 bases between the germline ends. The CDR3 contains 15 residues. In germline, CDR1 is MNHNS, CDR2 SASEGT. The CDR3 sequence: CASSQGPGRTDTQYF. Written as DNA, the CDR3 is TGTGCCAGCAGCCAAGGACCGGGACGCACAGATACGCAGTATTTT.

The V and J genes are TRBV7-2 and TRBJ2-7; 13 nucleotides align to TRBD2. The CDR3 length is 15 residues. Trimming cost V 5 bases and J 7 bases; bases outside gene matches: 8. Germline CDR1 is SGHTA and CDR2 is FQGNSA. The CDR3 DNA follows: TGTGCCAGCAGCAACACCGGGACTAGCGGGGCAGAGCAGTACTTC. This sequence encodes CASSNTGTSGAEQYF.

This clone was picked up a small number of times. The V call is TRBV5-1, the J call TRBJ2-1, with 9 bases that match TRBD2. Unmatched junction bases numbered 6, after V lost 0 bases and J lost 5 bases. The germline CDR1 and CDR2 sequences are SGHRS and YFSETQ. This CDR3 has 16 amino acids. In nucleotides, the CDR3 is TGCGCCAGCAGCTTGGTGGTAGCGGGAGCAGACAATGAGCAGTTCTTC. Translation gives CASSLVVAGADNEQFF. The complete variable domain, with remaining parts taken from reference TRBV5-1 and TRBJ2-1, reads KAGVTQTPRYLIKTRGQQVTLSCSPISGHRSVSWYQQTPGQGLQFLFEYFSETQRNKGNFPGRFSGRQFSNSRSEMNVSTLELGDSALYLCASSLVVAGADNEQFFGPGTRLTVL.

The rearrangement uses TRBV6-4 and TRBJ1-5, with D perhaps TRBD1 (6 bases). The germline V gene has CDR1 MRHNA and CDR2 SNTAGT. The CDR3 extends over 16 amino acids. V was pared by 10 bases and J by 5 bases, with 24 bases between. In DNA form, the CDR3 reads TGTGCCACTATATTCCAGGGACATCCGGGGGATCAGCCCCAGCATTTT. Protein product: CATIFQGHPGDQPQHF.

The CDR3 region is CASMPLPGLAGVGSYEQYF. The CDR3 nucleotides are TGTGCCAGCATGCCCTTGCCGGGACTAGCGGGAGTCGGCTCCTACGAGCAGTACTTC. The chain has TRBV28 and TRBJ2-7; 14 bases line up with TRBD2. Trimming took 7 bases from V and 0 from J; bases not matched to a gene: 14. CDR3 length equals 19 residues. The germline gives CDR1 MDHEN, CDR2 SYDVKM. The entire variable domain, with the rest obtained from reference TRBV28 and TRBJ2-7, is as follows: DVKVTQSSRYLVKRTGEKVFLECVQDMDHENMFWYRQDPGLGLRLIYFSYDVKMKEKGDIPEGYSVSREKKERFSLILESASTNQTSMYLCASMPLPGLAGVGSYEQYFGPGTRLTVT.

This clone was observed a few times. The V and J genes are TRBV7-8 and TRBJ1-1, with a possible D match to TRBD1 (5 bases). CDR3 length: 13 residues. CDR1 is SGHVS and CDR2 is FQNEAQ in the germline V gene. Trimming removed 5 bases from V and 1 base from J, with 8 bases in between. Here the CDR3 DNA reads TGTGCCAGCAGCCGTGGACAGAACACTGAAGCTTTCTTT. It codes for CASSRGQNTEAFF.

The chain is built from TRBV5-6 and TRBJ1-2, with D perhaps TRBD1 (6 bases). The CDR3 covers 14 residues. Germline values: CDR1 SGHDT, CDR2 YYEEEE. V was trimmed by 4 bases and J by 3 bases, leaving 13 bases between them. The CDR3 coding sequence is TGTGCCAGCAGCCCACCGAGGACAGACTATGGCTACACCTTC. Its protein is CASSPPRTDYGYTF.

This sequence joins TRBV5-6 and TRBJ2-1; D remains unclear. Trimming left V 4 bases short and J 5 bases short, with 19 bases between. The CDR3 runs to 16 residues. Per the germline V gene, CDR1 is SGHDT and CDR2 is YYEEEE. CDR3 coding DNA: TGTGCCAGCAGCCCCCTAGGTGCCCGTGACGACAATGAGCAGTTCTTC. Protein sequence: CASSPLGARDDNEQFF.

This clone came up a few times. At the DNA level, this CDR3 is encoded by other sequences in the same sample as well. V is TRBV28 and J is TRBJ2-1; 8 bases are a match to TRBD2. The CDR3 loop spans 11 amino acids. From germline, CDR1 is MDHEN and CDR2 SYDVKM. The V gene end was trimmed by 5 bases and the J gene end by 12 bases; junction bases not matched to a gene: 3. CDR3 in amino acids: CASSQGTRQFF. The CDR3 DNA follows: TGTGCCAGCAGTCAAGGGACTAGGCAGTTCTTC.

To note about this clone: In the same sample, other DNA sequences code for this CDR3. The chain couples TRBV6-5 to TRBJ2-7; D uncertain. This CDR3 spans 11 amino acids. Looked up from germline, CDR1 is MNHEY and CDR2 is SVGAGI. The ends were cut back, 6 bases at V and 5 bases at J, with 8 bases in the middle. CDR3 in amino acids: CASSRRDEQYF. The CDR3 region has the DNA TGTGCCAGCAGCCGAAGGGACGAGCAGTACTTC.

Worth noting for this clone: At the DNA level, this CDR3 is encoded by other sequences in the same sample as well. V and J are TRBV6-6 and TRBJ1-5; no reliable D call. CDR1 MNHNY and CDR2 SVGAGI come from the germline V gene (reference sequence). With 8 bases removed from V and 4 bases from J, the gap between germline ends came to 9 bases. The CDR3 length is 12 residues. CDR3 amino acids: CASSPGNQPQHF. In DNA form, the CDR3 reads TGTGCCAGCTCACCTGGGAATCAGCCCCAGCATTTT.

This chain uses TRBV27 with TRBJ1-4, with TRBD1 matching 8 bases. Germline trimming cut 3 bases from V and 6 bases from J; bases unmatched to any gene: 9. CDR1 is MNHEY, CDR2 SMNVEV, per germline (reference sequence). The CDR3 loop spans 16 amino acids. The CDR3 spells CASSFLSTGGYEKLFF. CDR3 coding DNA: TGTGCCAGCAGTTTCTTATCCACAGGGGGGTATGAAAAACTGTTTTTT. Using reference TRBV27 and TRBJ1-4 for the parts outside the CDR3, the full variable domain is EAQVTQNPRYLITVTGKKLTVTCSQNMNHEYMSWYRQDPGLGLRQIYYSMNVEVTDKGDVPEGYKVSRKEKRNFPLILESPSPNQTSLYFCASSFLSTGGYEKLFFGSGTQLSVL.

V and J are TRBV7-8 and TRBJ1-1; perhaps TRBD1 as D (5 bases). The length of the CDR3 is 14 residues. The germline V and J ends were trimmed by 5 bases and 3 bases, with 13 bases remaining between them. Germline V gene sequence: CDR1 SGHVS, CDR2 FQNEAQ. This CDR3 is CASSIQGLDTEAFF. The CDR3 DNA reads TGTGCCAGCAGCATCCAGGGATTGGACACTGAAGCTTTCTTT.

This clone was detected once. The CDR3 spells CASRVGGAISGNTIYF. CDR3 bases: TGTGCCAGCAGGGTCGGGGGGGCAATCTCTGGAAACACCATATATTTT. The chain combines TRBV28 with TRBJ1-3; weak D call: TRBD1 (6 bases). Germline-derived CDR1 and CDR2 are MDHEN and SYDVKM. The length of the CDR3 is 16 residues. The V and J ends lost 6 bases and 0 bases respectively, with 15 bases between them.

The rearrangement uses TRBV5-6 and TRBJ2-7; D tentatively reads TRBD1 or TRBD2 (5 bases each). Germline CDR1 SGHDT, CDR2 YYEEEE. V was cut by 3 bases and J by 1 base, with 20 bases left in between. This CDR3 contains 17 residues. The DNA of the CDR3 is TGTGCCAGCAGCTACGTGGGGACGCCGACGCTTTCCTACGAGCAGTACTTC. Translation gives CASSYVGTPTLSYEQYF.

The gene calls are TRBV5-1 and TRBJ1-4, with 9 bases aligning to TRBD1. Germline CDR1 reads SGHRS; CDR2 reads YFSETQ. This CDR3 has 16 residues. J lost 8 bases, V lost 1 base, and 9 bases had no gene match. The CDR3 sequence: CASSLPTGGRNEKLFF. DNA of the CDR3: TGCGCCAGCAGCTTGCCTACAGGGGGCCGAAACGAAAAACTGTTTTTT.

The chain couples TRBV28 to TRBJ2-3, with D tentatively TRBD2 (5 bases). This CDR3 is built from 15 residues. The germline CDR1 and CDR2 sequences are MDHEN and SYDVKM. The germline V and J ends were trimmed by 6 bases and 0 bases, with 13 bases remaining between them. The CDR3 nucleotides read TGTGCCAGCAGGGTCCGCGGGTCTAGCACAGATACGCAGTATTTT. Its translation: CASRVRGSSTDTQYF.

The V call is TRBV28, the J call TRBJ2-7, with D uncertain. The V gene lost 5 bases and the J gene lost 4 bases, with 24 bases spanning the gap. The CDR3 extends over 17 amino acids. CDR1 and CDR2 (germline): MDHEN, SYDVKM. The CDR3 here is CASSLTSRRQLGYEQYF. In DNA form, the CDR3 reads TGTGCCAGCAGTCTAACCAGCCGACGCCAACTCGGATACGAGCAGTACTTC.

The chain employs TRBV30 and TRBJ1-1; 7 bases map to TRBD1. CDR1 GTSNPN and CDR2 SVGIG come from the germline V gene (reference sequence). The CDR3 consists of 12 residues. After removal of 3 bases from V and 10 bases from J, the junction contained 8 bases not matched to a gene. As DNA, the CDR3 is TGTGCCTGGAGGACAGGGCCGTCCAGAGCTTTCTTT. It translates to CAWRTGPSRAFF.

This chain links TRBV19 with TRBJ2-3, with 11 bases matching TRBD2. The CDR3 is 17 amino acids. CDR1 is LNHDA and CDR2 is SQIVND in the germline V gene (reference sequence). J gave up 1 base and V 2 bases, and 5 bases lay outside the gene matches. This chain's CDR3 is CASSILAGGRRTDTQYF. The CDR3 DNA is TGTGCCAGTAGTATACTAGCGGGAGGCCGGCGCACAGATACGCAGTATTTT.

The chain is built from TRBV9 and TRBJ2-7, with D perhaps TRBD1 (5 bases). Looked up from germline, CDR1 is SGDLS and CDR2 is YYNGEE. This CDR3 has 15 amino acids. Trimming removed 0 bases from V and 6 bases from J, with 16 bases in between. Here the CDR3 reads CASSVVPGSTAEQYF. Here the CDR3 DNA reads TGTGCCAGCAGCGTAGTCCCCGGGTCGACAGCCGAGCAGTACTTC.

The CDR3 spells CASSGSTGGRNIQYF. The CDR3 nucleotides are TGTGCCAGCAGTGGATCGACAGGGGGCCGGAACATTCAGTACTTC. V gene TRBV28 combines with J gene TRBJ2-4, with 10 bases aligning to TRBD1. There are 15 residues in the CDR3. The ends lost 5 bases at V and 7 bases at J; junction bases unmatched: 8. Germline V lookup: CDR1 MDHEN, CDR2 SYDVKM.

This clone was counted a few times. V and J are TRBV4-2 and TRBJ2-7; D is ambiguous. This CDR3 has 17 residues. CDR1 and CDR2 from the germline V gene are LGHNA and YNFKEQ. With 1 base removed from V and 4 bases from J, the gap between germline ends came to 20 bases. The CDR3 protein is CASSQGLSVTHTYEQYF. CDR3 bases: TGTGCCAGCAGCCAAGGTTTGTCGGTGACCCACACATACGAGCAGTACTTC.

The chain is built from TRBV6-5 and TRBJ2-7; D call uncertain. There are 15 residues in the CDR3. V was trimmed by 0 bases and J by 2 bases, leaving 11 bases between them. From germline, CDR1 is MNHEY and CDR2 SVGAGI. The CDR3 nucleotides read TGTGCCAGCAGTTACTCGTCTAACCCGCCCTACGAGCAGTACTTC. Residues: CASSYSSNPPYEQYF.

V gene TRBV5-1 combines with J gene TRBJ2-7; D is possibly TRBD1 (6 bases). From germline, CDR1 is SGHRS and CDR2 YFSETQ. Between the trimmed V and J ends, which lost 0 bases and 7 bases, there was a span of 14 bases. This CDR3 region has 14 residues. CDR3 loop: CASSLEVGADEQYF. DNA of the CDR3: TGCGCCAGCAGCTTGGAGGTGGGGGCGGATGAGCAGTACTTC. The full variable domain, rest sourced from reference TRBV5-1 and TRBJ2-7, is KAGVTQTPRYLIKTRGQQVTLSCSPISGHRSVSWYQQTPGQGLQFLFEYFSETQRNKGNFPGRFSGRQFSNSRSEMNVSTLELGDSALYLCASSLEVGADEQYFGPGTRLTVT.

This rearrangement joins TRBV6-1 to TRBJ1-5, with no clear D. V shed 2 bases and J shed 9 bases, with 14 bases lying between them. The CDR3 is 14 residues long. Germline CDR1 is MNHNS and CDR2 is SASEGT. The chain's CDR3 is CASSEYFSVGPQHF. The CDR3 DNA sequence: TGTGCCAGCAGTGAATATTTCTCAGTGGGGCCCCAGCATTTT.